The T cell receptor beta chain described here comes from a study of cytomegalovirus exposure and HLA in healthy donors. The CDR3 sequence is 16 residues long. Germline V CDR1 and CDR2: SGHTA, FQGNSA. V was shortened by 5 bases and J by 4 bases, with 20 bases between the two germline ends. The PCR used 60 Vbeta and 13 Jbeta primers. Data came from immunoSEQ multiplex PCR; TCRdb stores just in-frame clones and leaves some out. This repertoire includes 150,000 to 200,000 clones. Material for sequencing was PBMCs. This TCR was sampled from a young man in good health and CMV-seronegative. This rearrangement joins TRBV7-2 to TRBJ1-1; D is unresolved. CDR3 residues: CASSDSRLPGGTEAFF. In DNA, the CDR3 is TGTGCCAGCAGCGATAGCCGACTCCCCGGCGGCACTGAAGCTTTCTTT.